This TCR beta chain was identified in a study of regulatory T cells in long-lasting Graves disease. General study results and limits: Persistent disease preferred TRBV28, TRBJ1-2 and TRBJ2-5.

Specified time point: newly diagnosed GD, antithyroid drugs for less than 3 months. From RNA extracted from PBMCs, the TCR library was made. This clonotype was detected many times. What it binds is unknown. Germline V gives CDR1 SNHLY, CDR2 FYNNEI. The V gene lost 2 bases and the J gene lost 0 bases, with 8 bases spanning the gap. The CDR3 covers 15 residues. The authors built TCR beta libraries using iRepertoire HTBI primers and Arm-PCR of CDR3 regions. TCRdb passed the multiplex PCR reads through MiXCR, listing each CDR3 protein once. This table has 400,000 to 500,000 distinct CDR3 sequences, around 15% appearing once. The sample also formed part of further work on T cells in Graves' hyperthyroidism and ophthalmopathy. That work states: Stable hyperthyroidism was separated from ophthalmopathy by a model based on 13 V-J features.

This material consisted of peripheral blood mononuclear cells (PBMCs), taken at new diagnosis, from a patient treated with antithyroid drugs. The chain uses TRBV2 and TRBJ1-5; D remains unclear. The receptor comes from a woman aged 45-65 years with Graves disease. This CDR3 reads CASSEYLYSNQPQHF. In DNA form, the CDR3 reads TGTGCCAGCAGTGAATATCTCTATAGCAATCAGCCCCAGCATTTT. The full variable domain, rest sourced from reference TRBV2 and TRBJ1-5, is EPEVTQTPSHQVTQMGQEVILRCVPISNHLYFYWYRQILGQKVEFLVSFYNNEISEKSEIFDDQFSVERPDGSNFTLKIRSTKLEDSAMYFCASSEYLYSNQPQHFGDGTRLSIL.